This T cell receptor (beta chain) was obtained from a study of tumor-infiltrating lymphocytes in primary liver carcinoma. Unsorted whole blood supplied the blood RNA, and germline DNA was isolated too. Patients in the cohort were treatment-naive and living with chronic HBV infection. The CDR3 spans 16 residues. Germline loops: CDR1 MNHNS, CDR2 SASEGT. Trimming cost V 2 bases and J 6 bases, with 17 bases left between them. With 500 ng total RNA as template and a constant-region primer, TCR beta cDNA was made. Slightly modified ARM-PCR served as the procedure for the TCR beta libraries. These libraries came from three rounds of nested multiplex PCR. PCR rounds one and two used TRBV1-TRBV30 forward primers with a C-beta reverse primer for 10 cycles each. Each CDR3 protein is one row after TCRdb ran MiXCR on the multiplex PCR reads. The sample shows more than 150,000 distinct CDR3 sequences, roughly three fifths of them seen only once.

As for this clonotype: The antigen is unknown.

Study findings and constraints: It was tumor-adjacent and tumor-blood pairs that overlapped less than tumor region pairs did. Tumor specimens were characterized by a significantly higher top-250-clone fraction than blood (p = 0.039).

The gene calls are TRBV6-1 and TRBJ2-1; D is unresolved. Sequenced input: peripheral blood. The TCR originated in a middle-aged man with primary liver carcinoma and hepatitis B virus infection. The CDR3 region is CASSERFQEPINEQFF. The CDR3 DNA reads as TGTGCCAGCAGTGAACGCTTTCAAGAACCTATCAATGAGCAGTTCTTC.